The T cell receptor (beta chain) described here comes from a study of blood T cell repertoires in COVID-19. Study background: The cDNA or gDNA used as material had been derived from T cells, B-cell-depleted T cells, or PBMCs.

In the original processing: Estimated nucleated cell counts came from reference gene primer amplification. Assay: immunoSEQ multiplex PCR; the TCRdb copy retains only in-frame clones and omits some. V and J calls and clone size follow that table, whereas D and trimming were derived from the DNA. This sample carries tens of thousands of clones, approximately 89% of them seen once, and the ten largest clones take 7.4%. Trimming shortened V by 2 bases and J by 0 bases, and 11 bases separated the two germline ends. Germline CDR1 reads MNHEY; CDR2 reads SVGAGI. The CDR3 is 16 amino acids. The sequence came from a human donor with acute or convalescent COVID-19. The donor label of this sample is uncertain. The specimen was peripheral blood. V gene TRBV6-5 combines with J gene TRBJ2-1; D uncertain. The CDR3 loop reads CASSYRGPSSYNEQFF. As DNA, the CDR3 is TGTGCCAGCAGTTACCGTGGCCCTAGCTCCTACAATGAGCAGTTCTTC.